The 8 T cell receptor beta chains below were found in one sample sequenced in a study of T cells in women clearing cervical HPV infection. The method was immunoSEQ multiplex PCR; TCRdb's version includes in-frame clones alone and lacks a portion of them. Its table lists 25,000 to 35,000 clones. Sequenced material: blood buffy coat. The origin of the receptors is a woman between 18 and 75 years old with a cervical HPV16 infection that either progressed to CIN3+ or cleared (not recorded which).

As to this clone: The read is 3 residues too short to cover the CDR3 end, so that end is filled in from the germline J gene. This chain links TRBV30 with TRBJ2-1; no firm D call. The CDR3 covers 11 residues. The germline V gene encodes CDR1 GTSNPN and CDR2 SVGIG (reference sequence). The ends were cut back, 3 bases at V and 6 bases at J, with 6 bases in the middle. CDR3 in amino acids: CAWSTGNEQFF. Incomplete CDR3 DNA: TGTGCCTGGAGCACGGGCAATGAG.

To note about this clone: The missing CDR3 end, 3 residues past where the read stops, is filled in from the germline J gene. V is TRBV6-2 or TRBV6-3 and J is TRBJ1-3, with 7 bases matching TRBD1. The CDR3 spans 16 residues. With V trimmed by 6 bases and J by 4 bases, 12 bases remained unmatched. Germline V lookup: CDR1 MNHEY, CDR2 SVGEGT. The chain's CDR3 is CASSPLDRVVGNTIYF. The covered CDR3 bases are TGTGCCAGCAGCCCCCTAGACAGGGTGGTCGGAAACACC.

With respect to this clone: The CDR3 end falls 3 residues outside the read, so it is completed with the germline J gene. The chain combines TRBV12-3 or TRBV12-4 with TRBJ2-7; maybe TRBD1 (6 bases). The CDR3 is made up of 14 amino acids. V was pared by 3 bases and J by 4 bases, with 13 bases between. The CDR3 bases that were read are TGTGCCAGCAGTTTCGCCCAGGGGCCATACGAG. Amino acids: CASSFAQGPYE. The full CDR3 protein reads CASSFAQGPYEQYF.

Concerning this clone itself: From the germline J gene comes the end of the CDR3, since the read stops 3 residues before it. V usage is TRBV6-4 and J usage is TRBJ2-1; TRBD1 might be the D (6 bases). Germline-derived CDR1 and CDR2 are MRHNA and SNTAGT. V dropped 8 bases and J dropped 2 bases, with 16 bases sitting between them. CDR3 length equals 15 residues. Here the CDR3 reads CASAGDGGTYNEQFF. The covered CDR3 bases are TGTGCCAGCGCAGGGGATGGAGGTACCTACAATGAG.

Details on this clone: The read finishes 3 residues shy of the CDR3 end, and the germline J gene is used to complete it. V is TRBV2 and J is TRBJ2-1; the match to TRBD2 covers 12 bases. Germline V CDR1 and CDR2: SNHLY, FYNNEI. CDR3 length equals 14 residues. V was clipped by 7 bases and J by 6 bases; unmatched bases: 4. The DNA read from the CDR3 is TGTGCCAGCACACAGACTAGCGGGAGCAATGAG. It encodes CASTQTSGSNE. The full CDR3 is CASTQTSGSNEQFF.

With respect to this clone: From the germline J gene comes the end of the CDR3, since the read stops 3 residues before it. J is TRBJ2-3 and V is TRBV29-1, with D unclear. Germline lookup yields CDR1 SQVTM and CDR2 ANQGSEA. The CDR3 sequence is 10 residues long. Trimming cost V 5 bases and J 3 bases, with 3 bases left between them. CDR3 bases read: TGCAGCGTTCAAACAGATACG. Protein: CSVQTDT. The full-length CDR3 reads as CSVQTDTQYF.

For this clone: From the germline J gene comes the end of the CDR3, since the read stops 3 residues before it. This sequence joins TRBV5-6 and TRBJ1-6, with D possibly being TRBD1 (5 bases). The V gene's germline CDR1 is SGHDT and CDR2 YYEEEE. Trimming stripped 3 bases from V and 5 bases from J, with 12 bases between. The CDR3 runs to 15 residues. The CDR3 loop reads CASSWGGGNNSPLHF. CDR3 bases read: TGTGCCAGCAGCTGGGGGGGAGGGAATAATTCACCC.

Comments on this clone: From the germline J gene comes the end of the CDR3, since the read stops 3 residues before it. V gene TRBV6-1 combines with J gene TRBJ1-3; D possibly corresponds to TRBD1 (6 bases). Trimming removed 2 bases from V and 2 bases from J, with 13 bases in between. This CDR3 contains 16 residues. The germline V gene encodes CDR1 MNHNS and CDR2 SASEGT. The CDR3 bases that were read are TGTGCCAGCAGTGAAAGACCTCAGGGGACTGGAAACACC. Translating it yields CASSERPQGTGNT. The full CDR3 reads CASSERPQGTGNTIYF.